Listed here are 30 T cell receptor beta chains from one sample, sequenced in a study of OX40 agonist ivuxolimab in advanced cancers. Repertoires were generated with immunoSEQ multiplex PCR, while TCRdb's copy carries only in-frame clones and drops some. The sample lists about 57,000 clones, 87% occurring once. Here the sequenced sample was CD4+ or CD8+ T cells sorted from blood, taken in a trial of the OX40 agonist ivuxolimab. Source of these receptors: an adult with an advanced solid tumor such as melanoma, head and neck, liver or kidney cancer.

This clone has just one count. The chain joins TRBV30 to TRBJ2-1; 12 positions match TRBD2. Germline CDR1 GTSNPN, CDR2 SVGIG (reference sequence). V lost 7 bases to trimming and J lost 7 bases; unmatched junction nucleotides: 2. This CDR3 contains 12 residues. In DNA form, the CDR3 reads TGTGCCTCCGGACTAGCGGGAAATGAGCAGTTCTTC. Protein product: CASGLAGNEQFF.

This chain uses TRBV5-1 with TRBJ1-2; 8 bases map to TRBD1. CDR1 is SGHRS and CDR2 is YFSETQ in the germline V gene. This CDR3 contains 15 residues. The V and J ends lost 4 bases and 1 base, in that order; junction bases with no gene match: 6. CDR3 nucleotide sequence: TGCGCCAGCAGCGCAGGGGGCGAGGGTAACTATGGCTACACCTTC. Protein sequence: CASSAGGEGNYGYTF.

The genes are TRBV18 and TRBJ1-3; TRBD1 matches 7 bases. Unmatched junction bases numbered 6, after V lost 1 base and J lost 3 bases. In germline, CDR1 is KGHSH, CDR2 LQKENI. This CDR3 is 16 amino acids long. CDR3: CASSPLRGQNGNTIYF. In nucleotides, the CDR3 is TGTGCCAGCTCACCACTAAGGGGGCAAAATGGAAACACCATATATTTT.

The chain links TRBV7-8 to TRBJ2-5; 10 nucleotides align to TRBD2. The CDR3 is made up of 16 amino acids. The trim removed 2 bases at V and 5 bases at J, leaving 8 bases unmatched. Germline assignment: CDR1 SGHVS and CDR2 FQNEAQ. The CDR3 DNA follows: TGTGCCAGCAGCTTATTCAGCGGGGGGGCGGTTGAGACCCAGTACTTC. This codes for CASSLFSGGAVETQYF.

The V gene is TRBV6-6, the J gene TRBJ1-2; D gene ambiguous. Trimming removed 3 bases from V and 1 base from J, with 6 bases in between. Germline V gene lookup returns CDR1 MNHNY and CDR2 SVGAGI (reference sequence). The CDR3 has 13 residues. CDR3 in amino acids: CASSYTLNYGYTF. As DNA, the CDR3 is TGTGCCAGCAGTTATACCCTTAACTATGGCTACACCTTC.

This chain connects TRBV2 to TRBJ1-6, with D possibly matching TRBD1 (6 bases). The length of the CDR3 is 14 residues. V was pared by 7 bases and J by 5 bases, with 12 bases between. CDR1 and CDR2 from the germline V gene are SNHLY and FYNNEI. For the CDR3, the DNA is TGTGCCAGCATCACAGGGTTCCATAATTCACCCCTCCACTTT. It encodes CASITGFHNSPLHF.

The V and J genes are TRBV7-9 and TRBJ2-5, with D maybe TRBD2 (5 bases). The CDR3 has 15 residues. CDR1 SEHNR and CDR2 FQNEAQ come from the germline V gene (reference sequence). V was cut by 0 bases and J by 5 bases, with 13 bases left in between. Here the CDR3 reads CASSLAEKRGETQYF. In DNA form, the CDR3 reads TGTGCCAGCAGCTTAGCGGAGAAGAGAGGGGAGACCCAGTACTTC. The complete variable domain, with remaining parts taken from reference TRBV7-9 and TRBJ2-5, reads DTGVSQNPRHKITKRGQNVTFRCDPISEHNRLYWYRQTLGQGPEFLTYFQNEAQLEKSRLLSDRFSAERPKGSFSTLEIQRTEQGDSAMYLCASSLAEKRGETQYFGPGTRLLVL.

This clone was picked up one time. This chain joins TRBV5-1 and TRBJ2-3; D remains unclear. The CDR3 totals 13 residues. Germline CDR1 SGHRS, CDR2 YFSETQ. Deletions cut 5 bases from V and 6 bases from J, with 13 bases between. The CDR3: CASSLDQLDTQYF. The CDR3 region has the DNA TGCGCCAGCAGTCTGGACCAACTGGATACGCAGTATTTT.

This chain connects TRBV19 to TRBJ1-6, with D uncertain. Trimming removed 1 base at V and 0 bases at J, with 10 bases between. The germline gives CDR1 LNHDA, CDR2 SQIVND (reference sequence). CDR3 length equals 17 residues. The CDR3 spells CASSIGLQSSYNSPLHF. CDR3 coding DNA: TGTGCCAGTAGTATAGGGCTACAGAGCTCCTATAATTCACCCCTCCACTTT. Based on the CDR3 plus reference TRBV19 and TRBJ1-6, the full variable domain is DGGITQSPKYLFRKEGQNVTLSCEQNLNHDAMYWYRQDPGQGLRLIYYSQIVNDFQKGDIAEGYSVSREKKESFPLTVTSAQKNPTAFYLCASSIGLQSSYNSPLHFGNGTRLTVT.

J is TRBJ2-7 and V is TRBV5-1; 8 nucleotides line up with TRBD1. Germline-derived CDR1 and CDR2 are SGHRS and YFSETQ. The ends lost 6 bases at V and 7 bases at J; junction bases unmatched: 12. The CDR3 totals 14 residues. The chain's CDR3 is CASTSGGRPGEQYF. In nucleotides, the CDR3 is TGCGCCAGCACCTCAGGGGGCCGGCCGGGAGAGCAGTACTTC.

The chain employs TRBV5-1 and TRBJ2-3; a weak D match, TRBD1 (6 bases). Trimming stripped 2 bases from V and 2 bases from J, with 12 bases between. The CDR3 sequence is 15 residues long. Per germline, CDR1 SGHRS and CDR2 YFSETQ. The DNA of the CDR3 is TGCGCCAGCAGCTTAAACAGGGTTTCCACAGATACGCAGTATTTT. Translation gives CASSLNRVSTDTQYF.

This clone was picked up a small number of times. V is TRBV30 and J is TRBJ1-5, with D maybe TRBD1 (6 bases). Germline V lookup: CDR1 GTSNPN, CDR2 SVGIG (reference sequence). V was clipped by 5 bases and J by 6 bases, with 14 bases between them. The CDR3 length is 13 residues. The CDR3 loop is CAWQQGTGQPQHF. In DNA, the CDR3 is TGTGCCTGGCAACAGGGAACGGGTCAGCCCCAGCATTTT.

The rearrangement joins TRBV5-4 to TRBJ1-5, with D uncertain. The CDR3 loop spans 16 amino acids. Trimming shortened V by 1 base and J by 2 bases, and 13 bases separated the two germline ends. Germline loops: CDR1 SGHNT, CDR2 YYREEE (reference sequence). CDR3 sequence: CASSLFFSGRNQPQHF. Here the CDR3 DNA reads TGTGCCAGCAGCTTGTTTTTCTCAGGTCGCAATCAGCCCCAGCATTTT.

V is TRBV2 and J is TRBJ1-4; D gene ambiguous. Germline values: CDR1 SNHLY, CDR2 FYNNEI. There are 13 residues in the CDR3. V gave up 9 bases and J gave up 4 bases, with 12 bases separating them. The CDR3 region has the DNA TGTGCCAGTAGAACAGAGATTAATGAAAAACTGTTTTTT. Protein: CASRTEINEKLFF.

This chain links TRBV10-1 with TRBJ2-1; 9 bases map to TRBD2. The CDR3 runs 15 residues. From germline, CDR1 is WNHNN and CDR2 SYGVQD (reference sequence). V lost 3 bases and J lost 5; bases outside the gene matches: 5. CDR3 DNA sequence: TGCGCCAGCAGTGATGGCGGGAGGGCCGACAATGAGCAGTTCTTC. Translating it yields CASSDGGRADNEQFF.

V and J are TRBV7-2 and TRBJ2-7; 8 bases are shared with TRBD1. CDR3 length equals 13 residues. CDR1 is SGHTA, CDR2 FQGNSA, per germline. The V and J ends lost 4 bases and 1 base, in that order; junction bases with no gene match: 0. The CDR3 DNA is TGTGCCAGCAGCTGGACAGGGTCCTACGAGCAGTACTTC. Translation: CASSWTGSYEQYF.

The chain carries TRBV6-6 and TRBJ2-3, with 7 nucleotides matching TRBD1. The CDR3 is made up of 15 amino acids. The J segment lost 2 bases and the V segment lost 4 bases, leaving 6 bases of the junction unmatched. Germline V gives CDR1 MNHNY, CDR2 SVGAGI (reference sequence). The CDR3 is CASSSTGAPTDTQYF. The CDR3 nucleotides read TGTGCCAGCAGTTCCACAGGGGCCCCCACAGATACGCAGTATTTT.

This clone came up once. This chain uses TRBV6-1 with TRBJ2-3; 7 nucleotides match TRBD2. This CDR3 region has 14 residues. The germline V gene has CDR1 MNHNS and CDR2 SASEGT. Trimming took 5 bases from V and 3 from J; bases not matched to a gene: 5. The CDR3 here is CASSSGDATDTQYF. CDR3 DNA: TGTGCCAGCAGTAGCGGGGATGCAACAGATACGCAGTATTTT.

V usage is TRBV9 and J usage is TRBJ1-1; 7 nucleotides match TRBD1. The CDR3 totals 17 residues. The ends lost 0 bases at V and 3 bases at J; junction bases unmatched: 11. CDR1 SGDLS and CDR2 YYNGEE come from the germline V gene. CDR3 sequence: CASSVARDSSRDTEAFF. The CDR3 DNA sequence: TGTGCCAGCAGCGTAGCCCGGGACAGCTCGCGGGACACTGAAGCTTTCTTT.

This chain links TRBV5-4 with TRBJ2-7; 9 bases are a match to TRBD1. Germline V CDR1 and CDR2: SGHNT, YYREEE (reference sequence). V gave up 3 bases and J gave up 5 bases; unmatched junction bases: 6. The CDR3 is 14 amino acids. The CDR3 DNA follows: TGTGCCAGCAGCTCACGGACAGGGGCGAACGAGCAGTACTTC. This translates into CASSSRTGANEQYF.

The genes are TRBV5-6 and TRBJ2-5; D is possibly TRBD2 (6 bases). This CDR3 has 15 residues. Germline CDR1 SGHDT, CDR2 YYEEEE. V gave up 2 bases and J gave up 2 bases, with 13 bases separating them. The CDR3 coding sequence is TGTGCCAGCAGCTTAAGAGGGACTGGGCAAGAGACCCAGTACTTC. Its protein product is CASSLRGTGQETQYF.

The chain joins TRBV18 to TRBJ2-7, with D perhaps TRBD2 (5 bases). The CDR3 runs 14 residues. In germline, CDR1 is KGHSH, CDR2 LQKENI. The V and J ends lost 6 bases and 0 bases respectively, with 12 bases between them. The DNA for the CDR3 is TGTGCCAGCTCTCAAGCGGTTAGCTCCTACGAGCAGTACTTC. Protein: CASSQAVSSYEQYF.

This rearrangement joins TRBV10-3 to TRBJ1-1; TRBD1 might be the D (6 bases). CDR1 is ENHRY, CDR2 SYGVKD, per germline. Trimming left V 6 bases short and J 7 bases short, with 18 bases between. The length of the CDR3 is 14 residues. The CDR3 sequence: CAIRANRDEGEAFF. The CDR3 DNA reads TGTGCCATCAGAGCCAACAGGGATGAAGGTGAAGCTTTCTTT.

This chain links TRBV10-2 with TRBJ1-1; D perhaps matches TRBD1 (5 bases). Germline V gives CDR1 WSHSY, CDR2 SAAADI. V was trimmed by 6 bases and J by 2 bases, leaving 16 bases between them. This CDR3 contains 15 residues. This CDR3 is CASRLPGTENTEAFF. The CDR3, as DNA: TGCGCCAGCAGGCTCCCCGGGACCGAAAACACTGAAGCTTTCTTT.

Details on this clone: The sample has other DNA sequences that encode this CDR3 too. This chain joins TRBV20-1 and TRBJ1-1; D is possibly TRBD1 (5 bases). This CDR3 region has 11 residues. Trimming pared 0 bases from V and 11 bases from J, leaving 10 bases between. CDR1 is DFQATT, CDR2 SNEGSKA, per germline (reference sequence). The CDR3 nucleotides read TGCAGTGCTAGAGACCGGGGGGGGGCTTTCTTT. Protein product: CSARDRGGAFF.

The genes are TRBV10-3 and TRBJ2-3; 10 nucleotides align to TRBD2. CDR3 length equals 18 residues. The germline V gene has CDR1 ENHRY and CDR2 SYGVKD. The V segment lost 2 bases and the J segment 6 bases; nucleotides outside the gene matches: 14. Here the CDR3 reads CAISERGTGLAASDTQYF. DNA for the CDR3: TGTGCCATCAGTGAGAGGGGCACCGGACTAGCGGCTTCGGATACGCAGTATTTT.

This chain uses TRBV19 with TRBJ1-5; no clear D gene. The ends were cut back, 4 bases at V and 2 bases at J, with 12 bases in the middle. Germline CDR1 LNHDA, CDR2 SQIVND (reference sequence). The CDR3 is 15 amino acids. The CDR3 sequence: CASSRLREGNQPQHF. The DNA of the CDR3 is TGTGCCAGTAGTAGACTCCGAGAAGGCAATCAGCCCCAGCATTTT. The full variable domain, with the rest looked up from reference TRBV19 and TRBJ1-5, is DGGITQSPKYLFRKEGQNVTLSCEQNLNHDAMYWYRQDPGQGLRLIYYSQIVNDFQKGDIAEGYSVSREKKESFPLTVTSAQKNPTAFYLCASSRLREGNQPQHFGDGTRLSIL.

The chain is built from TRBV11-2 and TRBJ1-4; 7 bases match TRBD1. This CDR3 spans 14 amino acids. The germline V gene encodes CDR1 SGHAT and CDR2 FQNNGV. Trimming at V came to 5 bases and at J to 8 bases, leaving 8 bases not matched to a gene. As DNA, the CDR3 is TGTGCCAGCAGCGCGGGCGCGACAGGGGAAAAACTGTTTTTT. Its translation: CASSAGATGEKLFF.

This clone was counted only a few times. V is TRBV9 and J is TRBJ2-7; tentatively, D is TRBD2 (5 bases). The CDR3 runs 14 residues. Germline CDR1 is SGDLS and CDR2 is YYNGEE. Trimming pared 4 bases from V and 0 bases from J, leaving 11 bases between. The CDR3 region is CASSTTGNSYEQYF. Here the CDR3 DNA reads TGTGCCAGCAGCACCACCGGGAACTCCTACGAGCAGTACTTC.

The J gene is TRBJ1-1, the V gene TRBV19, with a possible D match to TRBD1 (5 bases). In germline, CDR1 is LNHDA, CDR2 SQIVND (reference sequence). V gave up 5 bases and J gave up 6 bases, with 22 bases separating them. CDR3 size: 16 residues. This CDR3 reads CASSLGGIRRPPEAFF. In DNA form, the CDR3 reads TGTGCCAGTAGTCTGGGGGGGATCCGACGGCCACCTGAAGCTTTCTTT.